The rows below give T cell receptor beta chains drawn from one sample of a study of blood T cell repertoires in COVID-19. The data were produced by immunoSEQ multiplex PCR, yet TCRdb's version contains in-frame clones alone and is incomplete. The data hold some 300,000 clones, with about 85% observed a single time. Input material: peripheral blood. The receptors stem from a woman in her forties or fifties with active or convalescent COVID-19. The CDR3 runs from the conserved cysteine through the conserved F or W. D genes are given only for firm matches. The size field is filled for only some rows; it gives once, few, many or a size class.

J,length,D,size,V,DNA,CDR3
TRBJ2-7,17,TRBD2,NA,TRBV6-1,TGTGCCAGCAGTGAAGTTAGAGACGGGGGACTAGGGTACGAGCAGTACTTC,CASSEVRDGGLGYEQYF
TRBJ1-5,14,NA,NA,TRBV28,TGTGCCAGCCTCCTAGGACAGTACAATCAGCCCCAGCATTTT,CASLLGQYNQPQHF
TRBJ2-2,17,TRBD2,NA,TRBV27,TGTGCCAGCAGTTTACGACTAGCGGGAGGAAACACCGGGGAGCTGTTTTTT,CASSLRLAGGNTGELFF
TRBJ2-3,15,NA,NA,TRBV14,TGTGCCAGCAGCTCAGTGAGCGCCAGCACAGATACGCAGTATTTT,CASSSVSASTDTQYF
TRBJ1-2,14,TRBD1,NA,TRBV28,TGTGCCAGCAGTTTCGGGACAGGGCCCTATGGCTACACCTTC,CASSFGTGPYGYTF
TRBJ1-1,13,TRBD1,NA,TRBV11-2,TGTGCCAGCAGCTTCGGGAGGGGGCTACAAGCTTTCTTT,CASSFGRGLQAFF
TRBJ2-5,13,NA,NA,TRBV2,TGTGCCACCGACCGGGTCTCACAAGAGACCCAGTACTTC,CATDRVSQETQYF
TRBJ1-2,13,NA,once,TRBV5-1,TGCGCCAGCAGCTTGGACGGGAACTATGGCTACACCTTC,CASSLDGNYGYTF
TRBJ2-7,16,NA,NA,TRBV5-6,TGTGCCAGCAGCTCGGGACTCTCTCTGTCCTCTCACGAGCAGTACTTC,CASSSGLSLSSHEQYF
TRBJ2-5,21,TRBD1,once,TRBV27,TGTGCCAGCAGTTTATCGGTCAGAGTCGGGACAGGGGGCGCGGGGCAAGAGACCCAGTACTTC,CASSLSVRVGTGGAGQETQYF
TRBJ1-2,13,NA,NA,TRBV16,TGTGCCAGCAGCCGCCAGACAGGACACGGCTACACCTTC,CASSRQTGHGYTF
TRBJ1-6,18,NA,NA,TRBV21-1,TGTGCCAGCAGCAAAGGCTCAGCCAAAGGGAGGAATAGTTCACCCCTCCACTTT,CASSKGSAKGRNSSPLHF
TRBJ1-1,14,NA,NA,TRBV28,TGTGCCAGCAGGGTAATCAGGGAGAACACTGAAGCTTTCTTT,CASRVIRENTEAFF
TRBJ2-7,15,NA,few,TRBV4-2,TGTGCCAGCAGCCAAGCACAAGGGGGTAGCTACGAGCAGTACTTC,CASSQAQGGSYEQYF
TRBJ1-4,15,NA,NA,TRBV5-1,TGCGCCAGCAGTTTATCCGGGACAACGGGTGAAAAACTGTTTTTT,CASSLSGTTGEKLFF
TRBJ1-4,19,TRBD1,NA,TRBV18,TGTGCCAGCTCACCACTTCGGACAGGGGGCACTAATCTTAATGAAAAACTGTTTTTT,CASSPLRTGGTNLNEKLFF
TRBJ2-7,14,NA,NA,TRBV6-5,TGTGCCAGCTCCCAAGGGGGGAGGGGGTACGAGCAGTACTTC,CASSQGGRGYEQYF
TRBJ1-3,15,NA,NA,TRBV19,TGTGCCAGTAGTCCCGGGAGGAGCTCTGGAAACACCATATATTTT,CASSPGRSSGNTIYF
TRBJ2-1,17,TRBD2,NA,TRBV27,TGTGCCAGCAGTTATCTAGCGGGAGGGCCGGTCAGCAATGAGCAGTTCTTC,CASSYLAGGPVSNEQFF
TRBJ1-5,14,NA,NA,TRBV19,TGTGCCAGTAGTATATCCACCCAGGCCCAGCCCCAGCATTTT,CASSISTQAQPQHF
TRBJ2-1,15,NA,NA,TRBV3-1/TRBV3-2,TGTGCCAGCAGCCAGGGCCCTCCTTCCTACAATGAGCAGTTCTTC,CASSQGPPSYNEQFF
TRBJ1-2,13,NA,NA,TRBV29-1,TGCAGCGTTTTAAGGGGCTCGAGCTATGGCTACACCTTC,CSVLRGSSYGYTF
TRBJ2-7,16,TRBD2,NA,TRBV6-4,TGTGCCAGCAGGACCCTCGGACTAGCGGGCCCCTACGAGCAGTACTTC,CASRTLGLAGPYEQYF
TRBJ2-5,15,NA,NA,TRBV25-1,TGTGCCAGCAGTGAGCCGTCGGGACAACGGGAGACCCAGTACTTC,CASSEPSGQRETQYF
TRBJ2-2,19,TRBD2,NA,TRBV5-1,TGCGCCAGCAGCAAGCGGTCCGGGACTAGCGGGATAGGAGGCGGGGAGCTGTTTTTT,CASSKRSGTSGIGGGELFF
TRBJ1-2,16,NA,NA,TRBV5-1,TGCGCCAGCAGCTTGGCCCGGCAGGGGAACTCCTATGGCTACACCTTC,CASSLARQGNSYGYTF
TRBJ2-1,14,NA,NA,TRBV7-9,TGTGCCAGCAGCTTAGGCTCAACATTCCAGCGCCAATTCTTC,CASSLGSTFQRQFF
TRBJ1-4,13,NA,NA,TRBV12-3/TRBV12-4,TGTGCCAGCAGTTTGGGGGGACGTGAAAAACTGTTTTTT,CASSLGGREKLFF
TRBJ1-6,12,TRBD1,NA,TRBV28,TGTGCCAGCAGTTTACTTGGACAGGTCCTCCACTTT,CASSLLGQVLHF
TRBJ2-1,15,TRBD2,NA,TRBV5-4,TGTGCCAGCACGGGGGGTCCCGCTACCGCCAATGAGCAGTTCTTC,CASTGGPATANEQFF
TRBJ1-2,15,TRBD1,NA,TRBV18,TGTGCCAGCTCACCAACCTCGGGACAGGGAAATGGCTACACCTTC,CASSPTSGQGNGYTF
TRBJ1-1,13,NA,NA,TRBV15,TGTGCCACCAGCAGAGATGCAGGGGCTGAAGCTTTCTTT,CATSRDAGAEAFF
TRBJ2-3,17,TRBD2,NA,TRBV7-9,TGTGCCAGCAGGCCGCCAAGGCGCGGGAGGCCCAGAAATACGCAGTATTTT,CASRPPRRGRPRNTQYF
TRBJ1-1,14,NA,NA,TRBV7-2,TGTGCCAGCAGCCACTCATCAGGGTACACTGAAGCTTTCTTT,CASSHSSGYTEAFF
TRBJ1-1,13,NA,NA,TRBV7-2,TGTGCCAGCAGCACTCCGGGTCGGACTGAAGCTTTCTTT,CASSTPGRTEAFF
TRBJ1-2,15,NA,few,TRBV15,TGTGCCACCAGCCAACCACGGGGTTTGAGCTATGGCTACACCTTC,CATSQPRGLSYGYTF
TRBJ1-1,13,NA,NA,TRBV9,TGTGCCAGCAGCGTAAAAGGGGGAATTGAAGCTTTCTTT,CASSVKGGIEAFF
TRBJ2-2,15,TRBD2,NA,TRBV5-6,TGTGCCAGCAGCTTTGGACTAGCGGGCCGTGGGGAGCTGTTTTTT,CASSFGLAGRGELFF
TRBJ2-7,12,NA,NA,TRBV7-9,TGTGCCAGCGGGGAGACAACCTACGAGCAGTACTTC,CASGETTYEQYF
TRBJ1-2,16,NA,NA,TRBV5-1,TGCGCCAGCAGCGGAGGACTCGACGGAGTAAGGCATGGCTACACCTTC,CASSGGLDGVRHGYTF
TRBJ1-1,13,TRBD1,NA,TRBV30,TGTGCCCATTATGAGGGGGCCACGGCGGTAGCTTTCTTT,CAHYEGATAVAFF
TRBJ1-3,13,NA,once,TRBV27,TGTGCCAGCAAGCGGGACATTGGAAACACCATATATTTT,CASKRDIGNTIYF
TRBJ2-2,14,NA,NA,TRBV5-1,TGCGCCAGCAGCTCGGGACTCGATAGGGGGGAGCTGTTTTTT,CASSSGLDRGELFF
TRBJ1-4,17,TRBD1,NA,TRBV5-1,TGCGCCAGCAGCTTGGGGACAGGGTTTACAACTAATGAAAAACTGTTTTTT,CASSLGTGFTTNEKLFF
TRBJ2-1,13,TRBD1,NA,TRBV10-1,TGCGCCAGCAGACCCACAGGGGTCGCCGAGCAGTTCTTC,CASRPTGVAEQFF
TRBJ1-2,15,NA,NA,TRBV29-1,TGCAGCGTTGAAAAGGCCAGACAGACCGGCTATGGCTACACCTTC,CSVEKARQTGYGYTF
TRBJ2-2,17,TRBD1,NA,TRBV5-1,TGCGCCAGCAGCCCCCGGATGGGGACAGGGCACACCGGGGAGCTGTTTTTT,CASSPRMGTGHTGELFF
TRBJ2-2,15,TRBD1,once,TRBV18,TGTGCCAGCTCACAGGACAGGGGGCAGGCCGGGGAGCTGTTTTTT,CASSQDRGQAGELFF
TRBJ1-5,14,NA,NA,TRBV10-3,TGTGCCATCAGTGACAGGGTACAATTACAGCCCCAGCATTTT,CAISDRVQLQPQHF
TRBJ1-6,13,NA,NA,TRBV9,TGTGCCAGCTCCCCCGGGGGGAATTGGCCCCTCCACTTT,CASSPGGNWPLHF